This T cell receptor beta chain stems from a study of cytomegalovirus exposure and HLA in healthy donors. A multiplex PCR was run with 60 Vbeta primers and 13 Jbeta primers. This table comes from immunoSEQ multiplex PCR, and its TCRdb copy is limited to in-frame clones, with some not included. The repertoire has 54,000 or so clones, 70% of them found once; the top ten carry roughly 21%. This clonotype was sampled from a woman aged 60 to 75 in good health and CMV-seropositive. Input material: PBMCs.

The CDR3 loop reads CATAGTNYGYTF. CDR3 coding DNA: TGTGCCACCGCCGGGACAAACTATGGCTACACCTTC. The chain links TRBV10-3 to TRBJ1-2; TRBD1 is a possible D gene (6 bases). Germline loops: CDR1 ENHRY, CDR2 SYGVKD. Trimming took off 10 bases at V and 2 bases at J, with 11 bases between the two ends. This CDR3 has 12 amino acids.